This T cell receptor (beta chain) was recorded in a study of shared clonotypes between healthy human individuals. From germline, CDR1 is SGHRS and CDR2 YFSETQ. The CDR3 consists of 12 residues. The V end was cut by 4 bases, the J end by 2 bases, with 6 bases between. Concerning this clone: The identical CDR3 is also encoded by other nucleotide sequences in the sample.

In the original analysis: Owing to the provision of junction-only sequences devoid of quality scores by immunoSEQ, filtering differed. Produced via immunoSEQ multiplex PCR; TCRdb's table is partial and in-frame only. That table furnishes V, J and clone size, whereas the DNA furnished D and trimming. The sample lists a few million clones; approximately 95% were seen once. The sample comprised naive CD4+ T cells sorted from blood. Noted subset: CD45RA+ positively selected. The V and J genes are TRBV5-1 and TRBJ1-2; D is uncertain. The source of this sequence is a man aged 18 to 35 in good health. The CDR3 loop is CASSLGNYGYTF. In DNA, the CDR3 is TGCGCCAGCAGCCTCGGGAACTATGGCTACACCTTC.